This TCR beta chain was captured by sequencing in a study of T cell responses to AZD1222 COVID-19 vaccine. Data came from immunoSEQ multiplex PCR; TCRdb stores just in-frame clones and leaves some out. Of approximately 90,000 clones listed, roughly nine tenths are singletons. This CDR3 has 18 amino acids. J gave up 1 base and V 0 bases, and 9 bases lay outside the gene matches. Germline CDR1 and CDR2: MNHEY and SMNVEV (reference sequence). This clonotype originated in an adult in good health. The genes are TRBV27 and TRBJ1-5, with 7 bases fitting TRBD1. This specimen consisted of peripheral blood, obtained on day 0 of AZD1222 vaccination. The CDR3 sequence: CASSLSYRGPGSNQPQHF. The CDR3 nucleotides read TGTGCCAGCAGTTTATCTTACAGGGGTCCTGGGAGCAATCAGCCCCAGCATTTT.